This TCR beta chain was sequenced during a study of T cell repertoires in cytomegalovirus infection. Study conclusions and caveats: Ex vivo, HLA-C-restricted CMV-specific TCR beta clonotypes prevailed over the rest of the response.

Unmatched junction bases numbered 4, after V lost 5 bases and J lost 3 bases. Looked up from germline, CDR1 is MDHEN and CDR2 is SYDVKM. This CDR3 region has 14 residues. In this sample, this clonotype turned up a few times. Its specificity is unknown. TCRdb used MiXCR to reprocess the reads, holding one entry per CDR3 protein. The sample has about 300,000 distinct CDR3 sequences; about 23% are singletons. The rearrangement uses TRBV28 and TRBJ2-5; 9 bases fit TRBD1. The sequenced sample consisted of PBMCs. This clonotype was obtained from a human donor in good health (CMV status not recorded). Some clones in this sample may be carry-over from other donors' samples. CDR3 in amino acids: CASSRRDREETQYF. CDR3 sequence (DNA): TGTGCCAGCAGTAGACGGGACAGGGAAGAGACCCAGTACTTC. The entire variable domain, with the rest obtained from reference TRBV28 and TRBJ2-5, is as follows: DVKVTQSSRYLVKRTGEKVFLECVQDMDHENMFWYRQDPGLGLRLIYFSYDVKMKEKGDIPEGYSVSREKKERFSLILESASTNQTSMYLCASSRRDREETQYFGPGTRLLVL.